This T cell receptor beta chain emerged from a study of OX40 agonist ivuxolimab in advanced cancers. Findings and caveats of the study: CD8+ T cells (on average) carried more expanded clones than CD4+ T cells.

Generated by immunoSEQ multiplex PCR, the TCRdb table keeps only in-frame clones and is missing some. The sample shows 100,000 to 120,000 clones, less than 95% of them seen only once. V was clipped by 0 bases and J by 0 bases, with 11 bases between them. The germline V gene encodes CDR1 LGHNA and CDR2 YNFKEQ. This CDR3 has 16 residues. Of note for this clone: Its antigen is currently unknown.

Patients who had autoimmune disease history or got systemic immunosuppression were left out. The chain combines TRBV4-2 with TRBJ1-2; D possibly corresponds to TRBD1 (5 bases). This sequence originates from an adult with an advanced solid tumor such as melanoma, head and neck, liver or kidney cancer. The sample was CD4+ or CD8+ T cells sorted from blood, taken in a trial of the OX40 agonist ivuxolimab. The CDR3 here is CASSQDSRGTNYGYTF. The CDR3 DNA sequence: TGTGCCAGCAGCCAAGATTCGCGGGGGACTAACTATGGCTACACCTTC.